One TCR beta chain is described in this entry. Which antigen it targets is not known. Nothing much larger sits one base from this clone, and base qualities are not available. The data stem from a study of blood T cell repertoires in COVID-19 (dated by TCRdb to 2020 to 2022). Regarding the study in general: Collaborator samples came from the United States, Italy and Spain and covered acute and convalescent phases of COVID-19. The material from the prospective study consisted of cDNA or gDNA derived from T cells, B-cell-depleted T cells, or PBMCs. The dataset comprised deeply sampled blood TCRbeta repertoires from subjects exposed to, actively infected with, or recovered from COVID-19. The repertoires were made available in a free public database intended to serve as a resource for research on the immune response to SARS-CoV-2. Samples were obtained from the ongoing ImmuneRACE study (first 160 participants) and from 1,254 subjects provided by 6 global collaborators. Nearly every sample came with metadata listing a de-identified subject ID, COVID-19 status, age in years and sex. Where HLA class I and class II types were available, the types were taken from metadata supplied by the sample provider, not from assay-based typing.

TCRbeta CDR3 regions were amplified from genomic DNA using the immunoSEQ Assay, a bias-controlled multiplex PCR. The published analysis was carried out like this. The number of nucleated cells in each sample was estimated by amplification of reference gene primers within the assay. To quantify the absolute abundance of each unique TCRbeta CDR3 rearrangement, sequence reads were collapsed and filtered. For each sample, productive Simpson clonality was calculated as the square root of Simpson's diversity index over productive rearrangements. This is the immuneACCESS table as TCRdb keeps it, with only in-frame sequences that have V and J called. A part of the clones is gone; compared with another copy, unresolved V genes explain less than half, and the rest is unexplained. V and J calls and clone size follow that table, whereas D and trimming were derived from the DNA. This sample is represented by about 220,000 clones; 83% of them were singletons. The top ten constitute 7.5% to 9% of the sample.

Paper-wide results and their limitations: Clinical and demographic metadata were provided uncurated, with the amount varying by source and participant.

Collaborating institutions collected whole blood in K2EDTA tubes following their own protocols. Collaborator samples were shipped for TCRbeta analysis as frozen whole blood, isolated PBMCs, or DNA extracted from either sample type. The sample taken for sequencing was peripheral blood. The sequence was obtained from a woman aged 45-65 years with acute or convalescent COVID-19.

The CDR3 loop reads CASGGQGALTDTQYF. The nucleotide sequence reads as follows: TGCGCCAGCGGGGGACAGGGGGCTCTAACAGATACGCAGTATTTT. The sequence joins TRBV5-1 to TRBJ2-3, with 12 bases aligning to TRBD1. As encoded in the germline V gene, CDR1 is SGHRS while CDR2 is YFSETQ. The CDR3 measures 15 amino acids from cysteine to phenylalanine. Only CDR3 DNA remains: 45 bases, in frame from the first base. Ends trimmed: V by 7 bases, J by 3 bases; bases unmatched to a gene: 6.